This T cell receptor (beta chain) was observed in a study of Ad26.COV2.S vaccination and SARS-CoV-2 variants. Whole-study context: Ad26.COV2.S given intramuscularly, once or twice 56 days apart.

Libraries were prepared by immunoSEQ multiplex PCR; TCRdb keeps only in-frame clonotypes and omits some of them. Among about 400,000 clones, around 85% were seen once, and the ten largest hold 3.5%. With regard to this clone: Antigen unknown.

Germline V gene sequence: CDR1 SGHTS, CDR2 YDEGEE. CDR3 length: 14 amino acids. Trimming shortened V by 0 bases and J by 8 bases, and 12 bases separated the two germline ends. Findings and limits, study-wide: Responses of spike-specific T cells (both CD8+ and CD4+) reportedly showed substantial breadth after vaccination.

Treatment indicated: roughly 19 received Ad26.COV2.S at low or high dose, single or two shots; about 5 received placebo; per-sample allocation not given. Following the first vaccine or placebo injection, samples were taken on day 63. Boston hosted the donor, who was an adult aged 18-55 years. The origin of this receptor is a person between 18 and 60 years old who received the Ad26.COV2.S COVID-19 vaccine or a placebo. V usage is TRBV5-8 and J usage is TRBJ2-1; D is possibly TRBD1 or TRBD2 (6 bases each). This specimen consisted of peripheral blood, obtained in a trial of Ad26.COV2.S vaccine versus placebo. The chain's CDR3 is CASSLEGGGYEQFF. The CDR3 coding sequence is TGTGCCAGCAGCTTGGAGGGGGGCGGCTATGAGCAGTTCTTC.